The 7 T cell receptor beta chains below come from one sample, sequenced in a study of blood T cell repertoires in COVID-19. The data were produced by immunoSEQ multiplex PCR, yet TCRdb's version contains in-frame clones alone and is incomplete. The sample has about 250,000 clones, about nine tenths seen once; the top ten hold approximately 1.7%. Sequenced: PBMCs or T cells enriched from blood (not recorded which). Receptor source: a man aged 40-50 years who had recovered from COVID-19.

The chain has TRBV4-3 and TRBJ2-1; no clear D. The V gene's germline CDR1 is LGHNA and CDR2 YSLEER. The CDR3 is 12 residues long. Trimming took 4 bases from V and 7 from J, leaving 8 bases between them. CDR3 in amino acids: CASSRSTNEQFF. In DNA form, the CDR3 reads TGCGCCAGCAGCCGGTCAACAAATGAGCAGTTCTTC.

This clone was found once. The V and J genes are TRBV6-6 and TRBJ1-5; D is ambiguous. Trimming removed 5 bases at V and 0 bases at J, with 8 bases between. CDR3 length: 14 residues. The V gene's germline CDR1 is MNHNY and CDR2 SVGAGI (reference sequence). The CDR3 sequence is CASSARFSNQPQHF. The CDR3 nucleotides read TGTGCCAGCAGTGCTAGGTTTAGCAATCAGCCCCAGCATTTT.

The genes are TRBV5-8 and TRBJ1-4; 11 bases map to TRBD1. The length of the CDR3 is 16 residues. The trim removed 0 bases at V and 8 bases at J, leaving 6 bases unmatched. Looked up from germline, CDR1 is SGHTS and CDR2 is YDEGEE. The CDR3 protein is CASSLGTGGIMEKLFF. The CDR3 nucleotides read TGTGCCAGCAGCTTGGGGACAGGGGGCATTATGGAAAAACTGTTTTTT. The full variable domain, rest sourced from reference TRBV5-8 and TRBJ1-4, is EAGVTQSPTHLIKTRGQQATLRCSPISGHTSVYWYQQALGLGLQFLLWYDEGEERNRGNFPPRFSGRQFPNYSSELNVNALELEDSALYLCASSLGTGGIMEKLFFGSGTQLSVL.

J is TRBJ1-5 and V is TRBV19; 9 positions match TRBD1. Germline V gives CDR1 LNHDA, CDR2 SQIVND (reference sequence). The CDR3 is 18 residues long. V gave up 2 bases and J gave up 5 bases; unmatched junction bases: 13. DNA for the CDR3: TGTGCCAGTAGTATACAGGGGACAGGGTTTTTAGCCGATCAGCCCCAGCATTTT. Protein: CASSIQGTGFLADQPQHF.

This chain connects TRBV12-1 to TRBJ1-2; the table's D call, TRBD1, has no DNA check behind it. TRBV12-1 is classified as a pseudogene. This CDR3 has 17 residues. CDR3 residues: CATILTRDHRGLKGYTF. CDR3 nucleotides: TGTGCCACCATTCTGACCCGGGACCACAGGGGGCTAAAGGGCTACACCTTC.

This rearrangement joins TRBV7-2 to TRBJ1-2; 10 nucleotides line up with TRBD1. Germline lookup yields CDR1 SGHTA and CDR2 FQGNSA. This CDR3 has 14 amino acids. The J segment lost 7 bases and the V segment lost 5 bases, leaving 7 bases of the junction unmatched. The CDR3 protein is CASSPRQGAGGYTF. CDR3 coding DNA: TGTGCCAGCAGCCCAAGACAGGGGGCTGGTGGCTACACCTTC.

The gene calls are TRBV19 and TRBJ1-3; D gene unclear. Looked up from germline, CDR1 is LNHDA and CDR2 is SQIVND (reference sequence). Trimming stripped 5 bases from V and 0 bases from J, with 11 bases between. The CDR3 spans 15 residues. In DNA, the CDR3 is TGTGCCAGTAGTCTGGCAACCTTCTCTGGAAACACCATATATTTT. Translating gives CASSLATFSGNTIYF.